This entry lists 8 T cell receptor beta chains sequenced from one sample in a study of early T cells in non-severe SARS-CoV-2 infection. TCRdb analysed the 5' RACE reads with MiXCR anew, one entry per CDR3 protein. The sample contains some 62,000 distinct CDR3 sequences, around 9.9% of which appear only once. The sample comprised whole blood. All receptors come from an adult who was a healthcare worker with PCR-confirmed SARS-CoV-2 infection or an uninfected control (not recorded which).

This clonotype was detected ten times or more. V usage is TRBV2 and J usage is TRBJ2-1, with 8 bases matching TRBD1. With V trimmed by 3 bases and J by 8 bases, 6 bases remained unmatched. Germline CDR1 and CDR2: SNHLY and FYNNEI. The CDR3 runs 14 residues. CDR3 protein: CASSDRTGRHEQFF. The DNA for the CDR3 is TGTGCCAGCAGTGACCGGACAGGGAGACATGAGCAGTTCTTC.

In its sample, this clonotype was seen a few times. J is TRBJ2-3 and V is TRBV21-1; the DNA was not used to check the table's D call, TRBD2. TRBV21-1 is listed as a pseudogene. The CDR3 runs to 19 residues. This chain's CDR3 is CASPELGTSGEPSTDTQYF. CDR3 nucleotides: TGTGCCAGCCCCGAACTAGGGACTAGCGGGGAACCTAGCACAGATACGCAGTATTTT.

Here the CDR3 reads CASSQVRGANTGELFF. The CDR3 bases are TGTGCCAGCAGCCAAGTCCGGGGCGCGAACACCGGGGAGCTGTTTTTT. The rearrangement uses TRBV3-1 and TRBJ2-2; D possibly uses TRBD1 or TRBD2 (5 bases each). V was shortened by 1 base and J by 0 bases, with 9 bases between the two germline ends. Germline V gene sequence: CDR1 LGHDT, CDR2 YNNKEL (reference sequence). This CDR3 is 16 amino acids long.

J is TRBJ2-7 and V is TRBV6-4; TRBD2 matches at 10 bases. The CDR3 covers 16 residues. The germline CDR1 and CDR2 sequences are MRHNA and SNTAGT. Losses at the gene ends were 4 bases for V and 3 bases for J; bases not matched to a gene: 9. In nucleotides, the CDR3 is TGTGCCAGCAGTGTCCGGAGCGGGGGGGCAGACTACGAGCAGTACGTC. This gives the protein CASSVRSGGADYEQYV.

The chain is built from TRBV18 and TRBJ2-7; a weak D match, TRBD1 (5 bases). The V end lost 2 bases, the J end lost 3 bases, and 8 bases lay between the germline ends. This CDR3 is 13 amino acids long. Germline CDR1 reads KGHSH; CDR2 reads LQKENI. CDR3 nucleotides: TGTGCCAGCTCACCAATCGACAGCTACGAGCAGTACGTC. As protein: CASSPIDSYEQYV.

This clonotype has ten or more counts. The CDR3 is CASSLPDGRNTIYF. The CDR3 coding sequence is TGTGCCAGCAGCTTACCGGACGGCAGAAACACCATATATTTT. The V call is TRBV7-6, the J call TRBJ1-3; no clear D. The CDR3 covers 14 residues. V lost 2 bases to trimming and J lost 5 bases, with 10 bases between them. Germline V gene data show CDR1 as SGHVS and CDR2 as FNYEAQ.

This clonotype was seen more than once but under ten times. The V and J genes are TRBV2 and TRBJ1-4; D may be TRBD1 (5 bases). Germline V gene lookup returns CDR1 SNHLY and CDR2 FYNNEI. V was shortened by 7 bases and J by 8 bases, with 11 bases between the two germline ends. CDR3 length equals 12 residues. The CDR3 nucleotides are TGTGCCAGCAAGCCCGGGGCCGAAAAACTGTTTTTT. It encodes CASKPGAEKLFF.

The table lists this clonotype with many counts. CDR3 sequence reads: CATSTAGAKNIQYF. CDR3 DNA sequence: TGTGCCACCAGTACGGCAGGGGCCAAAAACATTCAGTACTTC. The chain uses TRBV24-1 and TRBJ2-4; TRBD1 is a possible D gene (5 bases). This CDR3 is built from 14 residues. Germline values: CDR1 KGHDR, CDR2 SFDVKD. V was clipped by 6 bases and J by 1 base, with 9 bases between them.